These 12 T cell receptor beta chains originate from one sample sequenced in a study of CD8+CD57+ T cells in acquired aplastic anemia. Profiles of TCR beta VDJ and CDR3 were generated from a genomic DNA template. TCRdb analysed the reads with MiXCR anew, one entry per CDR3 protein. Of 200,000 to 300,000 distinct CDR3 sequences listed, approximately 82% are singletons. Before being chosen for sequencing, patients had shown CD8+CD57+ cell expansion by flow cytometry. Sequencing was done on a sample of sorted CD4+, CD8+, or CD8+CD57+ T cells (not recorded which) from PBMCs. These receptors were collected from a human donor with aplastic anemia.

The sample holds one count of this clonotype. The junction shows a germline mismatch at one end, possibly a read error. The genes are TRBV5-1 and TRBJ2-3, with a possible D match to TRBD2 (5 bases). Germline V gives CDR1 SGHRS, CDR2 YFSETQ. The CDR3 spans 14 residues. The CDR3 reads CASSFTGGLSTQYF. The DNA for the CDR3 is TGTGCCAGCAGCTTTACTGGAGGTCTGAGTACGCAGTATTTT.

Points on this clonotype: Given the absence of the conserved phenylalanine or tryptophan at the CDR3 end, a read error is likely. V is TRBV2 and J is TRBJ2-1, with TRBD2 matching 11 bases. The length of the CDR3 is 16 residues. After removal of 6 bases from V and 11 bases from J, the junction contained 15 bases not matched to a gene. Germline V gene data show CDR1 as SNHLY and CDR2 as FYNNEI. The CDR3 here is CASRDYSGGGSDQQFC. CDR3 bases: TGTGCCAGCAGAGACTATAGCGGGGGGGGCAGTGATCAGCAGTTCTGC.

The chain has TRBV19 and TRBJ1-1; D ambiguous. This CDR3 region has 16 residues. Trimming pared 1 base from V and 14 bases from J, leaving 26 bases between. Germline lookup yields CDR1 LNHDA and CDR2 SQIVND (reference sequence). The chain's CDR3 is CASSIASRAFNTEVFF. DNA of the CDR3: TGTGCCAGTAGTATAGCTAGCAGAGCCTTCAACACGGAGGTCTTCTTT.

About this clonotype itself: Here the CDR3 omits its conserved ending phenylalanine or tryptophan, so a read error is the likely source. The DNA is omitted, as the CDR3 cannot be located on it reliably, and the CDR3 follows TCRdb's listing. The CDR3: CASSVDRIEEQLAWL. The chain recombines TRBV2 with TRBJ1-1. Germline CDR1 SNHLY, CDR2 FYNNEI. The CDR3 is made up of 15 amino acids, end residues included.

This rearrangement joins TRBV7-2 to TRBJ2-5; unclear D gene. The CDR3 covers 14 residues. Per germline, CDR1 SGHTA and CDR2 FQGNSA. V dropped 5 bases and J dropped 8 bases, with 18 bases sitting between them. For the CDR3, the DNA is TGTGCCAGCAGCATAGGCAGAGAGCCCGATACCCAGTACTTC. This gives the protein CASSIGREPDTQYF.

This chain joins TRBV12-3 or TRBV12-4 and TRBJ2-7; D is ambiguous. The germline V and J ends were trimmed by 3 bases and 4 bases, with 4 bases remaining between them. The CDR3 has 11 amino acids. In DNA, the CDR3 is TGTGCCAGCAGTTTGTTGTACGAGCAGTACTTC. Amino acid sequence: CASSLLYEQYF.

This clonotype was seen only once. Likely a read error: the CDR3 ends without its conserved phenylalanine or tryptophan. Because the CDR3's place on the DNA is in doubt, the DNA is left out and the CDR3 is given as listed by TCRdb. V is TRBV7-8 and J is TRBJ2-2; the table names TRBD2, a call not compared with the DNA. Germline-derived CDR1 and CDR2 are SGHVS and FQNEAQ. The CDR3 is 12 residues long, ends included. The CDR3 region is CASSLVGGADTQ.

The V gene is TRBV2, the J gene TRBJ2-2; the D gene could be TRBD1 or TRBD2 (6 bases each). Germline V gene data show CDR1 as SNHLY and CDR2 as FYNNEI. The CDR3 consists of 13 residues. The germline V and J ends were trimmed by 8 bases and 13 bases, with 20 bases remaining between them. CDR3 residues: CASGAGGTGTLFF. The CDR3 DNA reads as TGTGCCAGCGGGGCCGGGGGCACCGGTACGCTGTTTTTT.

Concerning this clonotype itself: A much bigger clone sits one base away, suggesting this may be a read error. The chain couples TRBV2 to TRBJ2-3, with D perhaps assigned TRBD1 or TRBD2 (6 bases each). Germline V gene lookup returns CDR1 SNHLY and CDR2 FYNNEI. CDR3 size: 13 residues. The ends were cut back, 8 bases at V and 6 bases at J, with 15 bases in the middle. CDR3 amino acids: CASVAGGADTQYF. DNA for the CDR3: TGTGCCAGCGTGGCCGGGGGCGCCGATACGCAGTATTTT.

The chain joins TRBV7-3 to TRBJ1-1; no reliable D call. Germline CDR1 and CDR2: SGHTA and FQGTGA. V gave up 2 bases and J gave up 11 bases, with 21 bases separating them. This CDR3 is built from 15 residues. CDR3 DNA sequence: TGTGCCAGCAGCTTAGGTCGGGCAGGCAATACGGACGCTTTCTTT. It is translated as CASSLGRAGNTDAFF.

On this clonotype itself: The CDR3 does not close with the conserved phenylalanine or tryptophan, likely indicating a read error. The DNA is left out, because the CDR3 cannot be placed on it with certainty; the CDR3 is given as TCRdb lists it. CDR3 protein: CATSDSQAAHINDYTFV. This chain connects TRBV24-1 to TRBJ1-4. The CDR3 adds up to 17 amino acids, both ends counted. The germline gives CDR1 KGHDR, CDR2 SFDVKD.

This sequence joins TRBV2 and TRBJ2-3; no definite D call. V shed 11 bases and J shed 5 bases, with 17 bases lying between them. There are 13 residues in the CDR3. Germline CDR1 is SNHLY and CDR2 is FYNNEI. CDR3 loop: CAGEHGRLDTQYF. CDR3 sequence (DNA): TGTGCCGGCGAGCACGGGCGGTTAGATACGCAGTATTTT.